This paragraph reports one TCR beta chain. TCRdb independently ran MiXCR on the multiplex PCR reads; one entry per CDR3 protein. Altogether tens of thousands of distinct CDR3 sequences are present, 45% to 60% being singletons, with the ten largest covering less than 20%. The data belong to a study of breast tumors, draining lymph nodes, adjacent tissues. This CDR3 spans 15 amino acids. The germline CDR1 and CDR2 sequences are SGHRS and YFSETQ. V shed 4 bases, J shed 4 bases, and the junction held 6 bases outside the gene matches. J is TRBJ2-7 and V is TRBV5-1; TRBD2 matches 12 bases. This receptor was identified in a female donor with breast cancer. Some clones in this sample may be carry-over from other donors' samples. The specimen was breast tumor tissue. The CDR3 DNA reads TGCGCCAGCAGCCCCGGGACTAGCGGGTTTTACGAGCAGTACTTC. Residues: CASSPGTSGFYEQYF.